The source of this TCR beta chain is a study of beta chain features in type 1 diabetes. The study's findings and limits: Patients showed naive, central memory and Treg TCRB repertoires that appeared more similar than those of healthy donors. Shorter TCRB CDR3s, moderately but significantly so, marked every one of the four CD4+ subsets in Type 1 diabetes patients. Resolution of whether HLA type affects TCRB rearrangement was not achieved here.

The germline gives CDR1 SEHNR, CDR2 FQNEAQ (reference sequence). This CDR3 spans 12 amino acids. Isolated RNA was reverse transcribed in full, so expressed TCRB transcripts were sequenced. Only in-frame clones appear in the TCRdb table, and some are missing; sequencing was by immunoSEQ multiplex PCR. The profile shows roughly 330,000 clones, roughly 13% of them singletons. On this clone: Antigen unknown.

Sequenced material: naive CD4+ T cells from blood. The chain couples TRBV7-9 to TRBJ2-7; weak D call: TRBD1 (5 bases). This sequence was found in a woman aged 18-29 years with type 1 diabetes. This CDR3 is CATGQWTYEQYF. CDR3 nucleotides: TGTGCGACCGGACAATGGACCTACGAGCAGTACTTC. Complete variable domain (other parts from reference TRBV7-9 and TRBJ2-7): DTGVSQNPRHKITKRGQNVTFRCDPISEHNRLYWYRQTLGQGPEFLTYFQNEAQLEKSRLLSDRFSAERPKGSFSTLEIQRTEQGDSAMYLCATGQWTYEQYFGPGTRLTVT.